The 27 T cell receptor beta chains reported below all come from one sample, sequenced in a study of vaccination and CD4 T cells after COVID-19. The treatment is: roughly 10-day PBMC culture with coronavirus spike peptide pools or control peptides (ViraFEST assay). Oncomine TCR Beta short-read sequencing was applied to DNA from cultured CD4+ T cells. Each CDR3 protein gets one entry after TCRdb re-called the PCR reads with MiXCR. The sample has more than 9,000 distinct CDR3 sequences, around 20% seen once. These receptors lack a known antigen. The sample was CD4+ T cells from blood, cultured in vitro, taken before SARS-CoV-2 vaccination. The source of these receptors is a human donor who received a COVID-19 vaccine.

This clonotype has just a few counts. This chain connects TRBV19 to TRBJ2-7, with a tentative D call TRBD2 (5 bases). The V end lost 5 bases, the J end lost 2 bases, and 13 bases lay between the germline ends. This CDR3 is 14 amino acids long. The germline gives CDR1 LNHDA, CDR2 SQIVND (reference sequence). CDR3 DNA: TGTGCCAGTAGTCCTCGTGAGGGAGCCTACGAGCAGTACTTC. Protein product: CASSPREGAYEQYF.

The CDR3 loop is CASSYSLAGGDTQYF. The CDR3, as DNA: TGTGCCAGCAGTTACTCGCTAGCGGGGGGAGATACGCAGTATTTT. The chain combines TRBV6-5 with TRBJ2-3, with 11 positions matching TRBD2. Trimming removed 0 bases from V and 5 bases from J; junction bases left unmatched: 1. The CDR3 covers 15 residues. Germline CDR1 and CDR2: MNHEY and SVGAGI.

CDR3 sequence: CASSPSRVFSGNTIYF. The CDR3 bases are TGTGCCAGCAGCCCAAGCAGGGTCTTCTCTGGAAACACCATATATTTT. This chain joins TRBV3-1 and TRBJ1-3; maybe TRBD1 (5 bases). The V gene lost 4 bases and the J gene lost 0 bases, with 13 bases spanning the gap. Germline CDR1 and CDR2: LGHDT and YNNKEL (reference sequence). The CDR3 length is 16 residues. The variable domain in full, completed from reference TRBV3-1 and TRBJ1-3, reads DTAVSQTPKYLVTQMGNDKSIKCEQNLGHDTMYWYKQDSKKFLKIMFSYNNKELIINETVPNRFSPKSPDKAHLNLHINSLELGDSAVYFCASSPSRVFSGNTIYFGEGSWLTVV.

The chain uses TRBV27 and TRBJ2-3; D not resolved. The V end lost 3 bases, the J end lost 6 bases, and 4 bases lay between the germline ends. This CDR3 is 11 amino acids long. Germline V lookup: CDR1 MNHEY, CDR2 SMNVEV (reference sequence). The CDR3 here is CASSLMDTQYF. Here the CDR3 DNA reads TGTGCCAGCAGTTTGATGGATACGCAGTATTTT.

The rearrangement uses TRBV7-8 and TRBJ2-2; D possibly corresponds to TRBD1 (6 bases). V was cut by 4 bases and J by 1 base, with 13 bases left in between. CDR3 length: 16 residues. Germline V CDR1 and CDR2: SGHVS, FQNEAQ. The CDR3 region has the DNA TGTGCCAGCAGCTCGAGGGGGATTTTGAACACCGGGGAGCTGTTTTTT. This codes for CASSSRGILNTGELFF.

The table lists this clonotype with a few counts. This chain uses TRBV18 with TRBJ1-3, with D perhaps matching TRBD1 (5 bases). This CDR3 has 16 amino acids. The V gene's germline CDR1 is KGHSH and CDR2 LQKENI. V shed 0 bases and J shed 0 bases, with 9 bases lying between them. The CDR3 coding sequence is TGTGCCAGCTCACCACCTCCCGACAGCTCTGGAAACACCATATATTTT. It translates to CASSPPPDSSGNTIYF.

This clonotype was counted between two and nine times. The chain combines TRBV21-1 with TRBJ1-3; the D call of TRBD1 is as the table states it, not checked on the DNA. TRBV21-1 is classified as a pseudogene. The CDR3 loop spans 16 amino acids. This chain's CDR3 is CASSVQQGLGGNTIYF. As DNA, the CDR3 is TGTGCCAGCAGCGTTCAACAGGGCTTGGGAGGAAACACCATATATTTT.

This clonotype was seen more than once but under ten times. CDR3 nucleotide sequence: TGTGCCAGCAGCTTAGAACGGGGCACAGATACGCAGTATTTT. It encodes CASSLERGTDTQYF. J is TRBJ2-3 and V is TRBV7-2; D is ambiguous. Germline loops: CDR1 SGHTA, CDR2 FQGNSA. CDR3 length: 14 residues. Trimming removed 1 base at V and 1 base at J, with 6 bases between.

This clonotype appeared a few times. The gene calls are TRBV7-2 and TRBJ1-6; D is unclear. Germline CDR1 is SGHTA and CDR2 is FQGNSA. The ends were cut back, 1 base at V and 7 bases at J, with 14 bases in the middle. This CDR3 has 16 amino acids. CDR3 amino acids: CASSLDAGRENSPLHF. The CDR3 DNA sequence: TGTGCCAGCAGCTTAGACGCAGGCCGGGAAAATTCACCCCTCCACTTT.

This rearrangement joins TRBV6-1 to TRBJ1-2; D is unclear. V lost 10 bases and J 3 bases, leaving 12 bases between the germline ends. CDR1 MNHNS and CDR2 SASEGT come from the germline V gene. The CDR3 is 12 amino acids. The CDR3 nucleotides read TGTGCCACAAAGACAATTCACTATGGCTACACCTTC. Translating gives CATKTIHYGYTF.

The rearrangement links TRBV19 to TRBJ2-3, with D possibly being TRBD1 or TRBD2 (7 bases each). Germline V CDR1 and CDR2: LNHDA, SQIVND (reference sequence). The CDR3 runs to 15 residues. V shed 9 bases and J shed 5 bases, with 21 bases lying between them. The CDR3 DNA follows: TGTGCCAGCAGCTTAGGGAGGGGGCAAGGAGATACGCAGTATTTT. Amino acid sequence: CASSLGRGQGDTQYF.

The CDR3 region is CASSVAGGPYNEQFF. The CDR3 DNA reads TGTGCCAGCAGCGTAGCAGGGGGCCCATACAATGAGCAGTTCTTC. The V and J genes are TRBV9 and TRBJ2-1, with TRBD1 matching over 8 bases. Germline-derived CDR1 and CDR2 are SGDLS and YYNGEE. V shed 0 bases, J shed 4 bases, and the junction held 3 bases outside the gene matches. The length of the CDR3 is 15 residues.

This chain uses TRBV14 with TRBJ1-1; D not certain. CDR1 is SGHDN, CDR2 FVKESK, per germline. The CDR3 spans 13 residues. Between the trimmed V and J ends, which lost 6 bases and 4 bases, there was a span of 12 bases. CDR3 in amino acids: CASSLGLSTEAFF. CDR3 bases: TGTGCCAGCAGTTTGGGCCTCAGCACTGAAGCTTTCTTT.

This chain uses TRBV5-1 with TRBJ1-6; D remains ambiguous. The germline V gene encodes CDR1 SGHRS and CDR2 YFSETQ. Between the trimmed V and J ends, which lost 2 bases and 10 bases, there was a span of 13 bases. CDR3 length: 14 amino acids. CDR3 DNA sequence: TGCGCCAGCAGCTTAAGCGGTAGCGAATCACCCCTCCACTTT. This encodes CASSLSGSESPLHF.

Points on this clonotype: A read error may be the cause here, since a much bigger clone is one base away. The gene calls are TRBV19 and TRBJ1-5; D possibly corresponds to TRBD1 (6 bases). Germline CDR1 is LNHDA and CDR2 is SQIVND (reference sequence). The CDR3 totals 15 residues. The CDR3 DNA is TGTGCCGGTAGTATAGGGGGGCGAAGCAATCAGCCCCAGCATTTT. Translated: CAGSIGGRSNQPQHF.

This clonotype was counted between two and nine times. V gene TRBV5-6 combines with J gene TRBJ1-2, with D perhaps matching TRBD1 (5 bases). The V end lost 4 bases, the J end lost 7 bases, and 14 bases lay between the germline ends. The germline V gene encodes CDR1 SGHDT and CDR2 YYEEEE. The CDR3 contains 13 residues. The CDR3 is CASSPGVGAGYTF. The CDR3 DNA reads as TGTGCCAGCAGCCCGGGGGTGGGAGCTGGCTACACCTTC.

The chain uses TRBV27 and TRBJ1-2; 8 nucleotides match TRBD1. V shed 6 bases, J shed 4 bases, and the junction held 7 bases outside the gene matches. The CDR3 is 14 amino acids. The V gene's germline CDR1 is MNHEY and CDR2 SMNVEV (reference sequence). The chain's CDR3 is CASSDRGGGYGYTF. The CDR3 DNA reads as TGTGCCAGCAGCGACAGGGGTGGGGGCTATGGCTACACCTTC.

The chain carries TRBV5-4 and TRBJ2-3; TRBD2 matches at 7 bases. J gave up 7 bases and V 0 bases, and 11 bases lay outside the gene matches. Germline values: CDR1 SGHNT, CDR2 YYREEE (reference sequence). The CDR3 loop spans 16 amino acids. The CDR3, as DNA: TGTGCCAGCAGCTTGGTTTTAGGACTAGAAATGAATACGCAGTATTTT. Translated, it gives CASSLVLGLEMNTQYF. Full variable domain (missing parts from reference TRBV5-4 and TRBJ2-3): ETGVTQSPTHLIKTRGQQVTLRCSSQSGHNTVSWYQQALGQGPQFIFQYYREEENGRGNFPPRFSGLQFPNYSSELNVNALELDDSALYLCASSLVLGLEMNTQYFGPGTRLTVL.

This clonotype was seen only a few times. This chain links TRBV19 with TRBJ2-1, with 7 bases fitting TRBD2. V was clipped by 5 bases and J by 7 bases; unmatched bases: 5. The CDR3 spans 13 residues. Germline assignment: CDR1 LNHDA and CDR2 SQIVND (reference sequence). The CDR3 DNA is TGTGCCAGTAGTCAGCGGGGAGGGAATGAGCAGTTCTTC. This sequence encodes CASSQRGGNEQFF.

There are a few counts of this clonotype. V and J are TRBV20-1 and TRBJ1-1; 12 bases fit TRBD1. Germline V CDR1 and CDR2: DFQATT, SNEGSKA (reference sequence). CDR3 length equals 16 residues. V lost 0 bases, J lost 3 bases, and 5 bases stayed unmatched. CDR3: CSARDAGTGGYTEAFF. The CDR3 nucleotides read TGCAGTGCTAGAGACGCCGGGACAGGGGGCTACACTGAAGCTTTCTTT.

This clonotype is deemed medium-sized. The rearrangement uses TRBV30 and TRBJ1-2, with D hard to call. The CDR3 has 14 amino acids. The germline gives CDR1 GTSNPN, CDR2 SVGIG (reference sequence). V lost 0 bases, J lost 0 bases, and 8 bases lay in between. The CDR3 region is CAWSVGRTNYGYTF. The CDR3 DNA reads TGTGCCTGGAGTGTAGGCAGAACTAACTATGGCTACACCTTC.

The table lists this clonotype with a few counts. This CDR3 reads CASSLVQDDNSPLHF. CDR3 bases: TGTGCCAGCAGCTTGGTCCAGGATGATAATTCACCCCTCCACTTT. The rearrangement links TRBV5-4 to TRBJ1-6; D is uncertain. Trimming removed 0 bases at V and 5 bases at J, with 9 bases between. Germline-derived CDR1 and CDR2 are SGHNT and YYREEE (reference sequence). The CDR3 consists of 15 residues.

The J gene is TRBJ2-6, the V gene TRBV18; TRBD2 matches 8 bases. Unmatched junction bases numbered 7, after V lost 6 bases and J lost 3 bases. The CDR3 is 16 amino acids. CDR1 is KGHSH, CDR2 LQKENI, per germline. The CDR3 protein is CASSPRGGLGANVLTF. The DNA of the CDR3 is TGTGCCAGCTCCCCTCGGGGGGGCCTTGGGGCCAACGTCCTGACTTTC.

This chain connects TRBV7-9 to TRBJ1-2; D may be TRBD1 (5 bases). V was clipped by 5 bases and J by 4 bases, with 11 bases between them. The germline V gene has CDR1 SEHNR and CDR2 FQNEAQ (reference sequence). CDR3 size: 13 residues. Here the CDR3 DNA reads TGTGCCAGCAGCGAGGCAGGGTCCTATGGCTACACCTTC. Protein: CASSEAGSYGYTF.

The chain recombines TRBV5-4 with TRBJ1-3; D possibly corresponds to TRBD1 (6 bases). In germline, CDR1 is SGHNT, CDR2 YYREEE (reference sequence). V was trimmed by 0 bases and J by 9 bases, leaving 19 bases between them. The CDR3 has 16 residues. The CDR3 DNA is TGTGCCAGCAGCTTGGGGCCGGACAGAACGGATGCCACCATATATTTT. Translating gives CASSLGPDRTDATIYF.

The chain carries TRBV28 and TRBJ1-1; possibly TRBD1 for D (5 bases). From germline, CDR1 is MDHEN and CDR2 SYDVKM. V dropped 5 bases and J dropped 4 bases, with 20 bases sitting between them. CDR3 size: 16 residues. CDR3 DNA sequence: TGTGCCAGCAGTCCTGGGGGGGACGGAGGGTTCACTGAAGCTTTCTTT. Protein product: CASSPGGDGGFTEAFF. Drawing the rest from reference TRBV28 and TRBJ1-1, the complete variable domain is DVKVTQSSRYLVKRTGEKVFLECVQDMDHENMFWYRQDPGLGLRLIYFSYDVKMKEKGDIPEGYSVSREKKERFSLILESASTNQTSMYLCASSPGGDGGFTEAFFGQGTRLTVV.

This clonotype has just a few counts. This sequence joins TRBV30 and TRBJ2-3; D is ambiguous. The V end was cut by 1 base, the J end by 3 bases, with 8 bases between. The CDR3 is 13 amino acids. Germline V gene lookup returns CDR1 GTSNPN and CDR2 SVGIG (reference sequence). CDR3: CAWSGGSTDTQYF. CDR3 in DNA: TGTGCCTGGAGTGGCGGAAGTACAGATACGCAGTATTTT.